This paragraph reports one TCR beta chain. Its antigen is not identified. Each of the donors was a healthy bone marrow donor. 13 Jbeta primers and 60 Vbeta primers were used for the PCR. Here immunoSEQ multiplex PCR was the method, and the copy in TCRdb shows in-frame clones only, minus some. The sample lists about 120,000 clones, under 80% occurring once. The data belong to a study of cytomegalovirus exposure and HLA in healthy donors. Study background: Caucasian-associated ancestry cluster membership applied to around 80% of several hundred genotyped donors. Whole-study results and caveats: Later on, a genetic analysis was performed. It linked a missense variant in DCLRE1C with V- and J-gene trimming of TCR beta. When presence/absence was analysed, sequencing depth was taken to be roughly uniform across donors.

The TCR was taken from a man in his 60s in good health and CMV-seropositive. The material sequenced was PBMCs.

The CDR3 region has the DNA TGCGCCAGCAGCTTGGTAGCAACTAATGAAAAACTGTTTTTT. Translated, it gives CASSLVATNEKLFF. This chain uses TRBV5-1 with TRBJ1-4; D is undetermined. Germline CDR1 reads SGHRS; CDR2 reads YFSETQ. Trimming took 0 bases from V and 0 from J, leaving 3 bases between them. The CDR3 totals 14 residues.